The clone carrying this T cell receptor beta chain was counted ten times or more. The data were taken from a study of T cells in Graves' hyperthyroidism and ophthalmopathy. The CDR3 contains 12 residues. Germline loops: CDR1 LNHDA, CDR2 SQIVND (reference sequence). V was clipped by 8 bases and J by 4 bases, with 11 bases between them. Using RNA transcripts as the source, TCR beta CDR3 regions were amplified. The TCR CDR3 was amplified in a first-round RT-PCR using the HTBI primer set. TCRdb independently ran MiXCR on the multiplex PCR reads; one entry per CDR3 protein. The table has about 480,000 distinct CDR3 sequences, roughly 25% seen once. In the ophthalmopathy cohort, Clinical Activity Score was at least 3, NOSPECS grade at least 4, and duration under 3 months. Researchers barred patients who had uncontrolled infection, other autoimmune disease, pregnancy or lactation.

This chain connects TRBV19 to TRBJ1-2, with D uncertain. The specimen was blood. The TCR originated in a woman aged 25-40 years with Graves' ophthalmopathy. CDR3 in amino acids: CASATDGYGYTF. The CDR3 DNA is TGTGCCAGTGCAACGGACGGCTATGGCTACACCTTC.